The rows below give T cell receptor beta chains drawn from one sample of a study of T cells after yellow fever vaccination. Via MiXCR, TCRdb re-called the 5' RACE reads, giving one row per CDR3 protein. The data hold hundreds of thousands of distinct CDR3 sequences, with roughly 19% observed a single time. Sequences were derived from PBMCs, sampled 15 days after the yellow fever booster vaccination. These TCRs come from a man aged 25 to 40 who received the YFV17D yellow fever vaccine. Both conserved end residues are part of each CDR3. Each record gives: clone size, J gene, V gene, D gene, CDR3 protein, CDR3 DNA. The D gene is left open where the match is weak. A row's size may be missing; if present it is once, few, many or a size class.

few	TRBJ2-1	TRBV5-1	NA	CASGKDRGYEQFF	TGCGCCAGCGGGAAGGATCGAGGGTATGAGCAGTTCTTC
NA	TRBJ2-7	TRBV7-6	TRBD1	CASSLETGGYEQYF	TGTGCCAGCAGCTTAGAGACAGGGGGCTACGAGCAGTACTTC
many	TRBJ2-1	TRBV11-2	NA	CASSFGGYNEQFF	TGTGCCAGCAGCTTTGGGGGGTACAATGAGCAGTTCTTC
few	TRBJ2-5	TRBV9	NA	CASSVDPEETQYF	TGTGCCAGCAGCGTGGACCCAGAAGAGACCCAGTACTTC
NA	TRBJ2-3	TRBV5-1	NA	CASSSNFSPSTDTQYF	TGCGCCAGCAGCTCCAATTTTTCCCCAAGCACAGATACGCAGTATTTT
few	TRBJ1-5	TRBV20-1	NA	CSAGRDSNQPQHF	TGCAGTGCGGGCCGGGACAGCAATCAGCCCCAGCATTTT
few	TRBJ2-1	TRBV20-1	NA	CSGRDASSYNEQFF	TGCAGTGGGCGGGACGCAAGCTCCTACAATGAGCAGTTCTTC
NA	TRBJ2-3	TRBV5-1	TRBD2	CASSWGGAGGPTDTQYF	TGCGCCAGCAGCTGGGGAGGAGCGGGAGGGCCAACAGATACGCAGTATTTT
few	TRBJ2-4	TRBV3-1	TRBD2	CAQRGAKNIQYF	TGTGCGCAGCGGGGAGCCAAAAACATTCAGTACTTC
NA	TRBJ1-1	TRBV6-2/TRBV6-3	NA	CASSYSSSYGEAFF	TGTGCCAGCAGTTATTCGAGTTCCTACGGGGAAGCTTTCTTT
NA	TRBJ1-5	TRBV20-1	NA	CSARGAGAVQPQHF	TGCAGTGCTAGAGGGGCAGGCGCTGTTCAGCCCCAGCATTTT
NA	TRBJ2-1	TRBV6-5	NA	CASRRGTTRHNEQFF	TGTGCCAGCAGGAGGGGGACGACGCGGCACAATGAGCAGTTCTTC
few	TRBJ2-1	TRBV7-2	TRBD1	CASSWTGGNYYDEQFF	TGTGCCAGCAGCTGGACAGGGGGCAACTATTACGATGAGCAGTTCTTC
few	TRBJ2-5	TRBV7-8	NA	CASSLATAAGETQYF	TGTGCCAGCAGCTTAGCTACTGCGGCGGGGGAGACCCAGTACTTC
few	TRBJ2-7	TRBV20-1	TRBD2	CSAFQTSGSYEQYF	TGCAGTGCTTTCCAGACTAGCGGGAGCTACGAGCAGTACTTC
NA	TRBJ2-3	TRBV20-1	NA	CSAPPYEDTQYF	TGCAGTGCCCCCCCTTATGAGGATACGCAGTATTTT
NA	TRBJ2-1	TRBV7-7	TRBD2	CASSQSLAGGYNEQFF	TGTGCTAGCAGTCAATCTCTAGCGGGAGGGTACAATGAGCAGTTCTTC
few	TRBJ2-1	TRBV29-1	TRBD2	CSAGGAGLAVGGYNEQFF	TGCAGCGCCGGAGGTGCGGGACTAGCGGTTGGGGGCTACAATGAGCAGTTCTTC
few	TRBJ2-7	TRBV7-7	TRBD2	CASSPLTGGPTEQYF	TGTGCTAGCAGCCCCCTGACGGGAGGGCCTACCGAGCAGTACTTC
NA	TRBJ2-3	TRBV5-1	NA	CASRDTGTDTQYF	TGCGCCAGCAGGGACACTGGCACAGATACGCAGTATTTT
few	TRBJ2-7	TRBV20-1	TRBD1	CSARGSGAAGQEGYEQYF	TGCAGTGCTAGAGGTTCAGGGGCTGCGGGACAGGAGGGTTACGAGCAGTACTTC
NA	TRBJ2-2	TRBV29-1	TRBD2	CSVVLRGVAGELFF	TGCAGCGTTGTTTTACGGGGGGTCGCCGGGGAGCTGTTTTTT
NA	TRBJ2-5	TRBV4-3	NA	CASSQSYGQETQYF	TGCGCCAGCAGCCAATCATACGGGCAAGAGACCCAGTACTTC
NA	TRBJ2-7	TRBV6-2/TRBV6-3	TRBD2	CASSYRLAGVGPYEQYF	TGTGCCAGCAGTTACCGGCTAGCGGGAGTGGGCCCCTACGAGCAGTACTTC
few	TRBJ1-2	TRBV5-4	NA	CASSFPGFYGYTF	TGTGCCAGCAGCTTCCCGGGATTCTATGGCTACACCTTC
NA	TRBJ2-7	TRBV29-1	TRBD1	CSVGQGEYF	TGCAGCGTCGGACAGGGGGAGTACTTC
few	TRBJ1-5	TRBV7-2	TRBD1	CASSRSPGQGTNQPQHF	TGTGCCAGCAGCCGTTCTCCGGGACAGGGGACCAATCAGCCCCAGCATTTT
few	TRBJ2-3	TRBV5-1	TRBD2	CASTPLRSGRAATDTQYF	TGCGCCAGCACACCTCTCCGTAGCGGGAGGGCTGCCACAGATACGCAGTATTTT
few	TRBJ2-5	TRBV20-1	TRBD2	CSARDRREGRETQYF	TGCAGTGCTAGAGATAGGCGGGAGGGCCGGGAGACCCAGTACTTC
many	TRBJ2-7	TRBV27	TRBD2	CASRLAGAYEQYF	TGTGCCAGCCGACTAGCGGGAGCCTACGAGCAGTACTTC